The 10 T cell receptor beta chains in this list originate from one sample, sequenced in a study. TCRdb itself ran the 5' RACE reads through MiXCR, one entry per CDR3 protein. The data show approximately 40,000 distinct CDR3 sequences, approximately 30% seen once. Sequencing was performed on tumor-infiltrating memory CD4+ T cells sorted from the breast tumor. The sample's subset: memory CD4+ T cells, CD4+CD45RO+CD25-. The receptors derive from a female donor with breast cancer.

The CDR3 DNA follows: TGTGCCAGCAGCTTGGATCCGGGAAAGGACTACGAGCAGTACTTC. Encoded protein: CASSLDPGKDYEQYF. The rearrangement links TRBV5-8 to TRBJ2-7; a weak D match, TRBD2 (5 bases). The germline CDR1 and CDR2 sequences are SGHTS and YDEGEE. The CDR3 is 15 amino acids. V shed 0 bases and J shed 3 bases, with 13 bases lying between them. Complete variable domain (other parts from reference TRBV5-8 and TRBJ2-7): EAGVTQSPTHLIKTRGQQATLRCSPISGHTSVYWYQQALGLGLQFLLWYDEGEERNRGNFPPRFSGRQFPNYSSELNVNALELEDSALYLCASSLDPGKDYEQYFGPGTRLTVT.

This clonotype was counted many times. The chain is built from TRBV4-2 and TRBJ2-7; 10 positions agree with TRBD2. The CDR3 sequence is 16 residues long. Germline-derived CDR1 and CDR2 are LGHNA and YNFKEQ. The junction had 9 bases not matched to a gene; V was cut back by 0 bases and J by 7 bases. CDR3 protein: CASSQEGLAKTREQYF. CDR3 DNA: TGTGCCAGCAGCCAAGAGGGACTAGCGAAGACGAGGGAGCAGTACTTC.

With respect to this clonotype: The junction differs from germline at one of its ends, possibly a read error. The chain has TRBV7-3 and TRBJ2-7; D is perhaps TRBD1 (7 bases). This CDR3 is built from 17 residues. From germline, CDR1 is SGHTA and CDR2 FQGTGA. The CDR3 protein is CAGSPGSAGGGHYEQYF. The CDR3 DNA sequence: TGTGCCGGCAGCCCCGGGTCGGCAGGGGGAGGCCACTACGAGCAGTACTTC.

This clonotype was found a few times. This chain links TRBV4-2 with TRBJ2-1; D might be TRBD2 (6 bases). Germline CDR1 and CDR2: LGHNA and YNFKEQ. The CDR3 totals 16 residues. Trimming pared 2 bases from V and 9 bases from J, leaving 20 bases between. The DNA for the CDR3 is TGTGCCAGCAGCCAAAGGGGAACGGGAGATAGTATTGAGCAGTTCTTC. This codes for CASSQRGTGDSIEQFF.

In its sample, this clonotype was seen many times. V and J are TRBV5-1 and TRBJ2-7, with 11 positions matching TRBD1. The CDR3 consists of 16 residues. Germline trimming cut 0 bases from V and 3 bases from J; bases unmatched to any gene: 5. Germline V gene data show CDR1 as SGHRS and CDR2 as YFSETQ. The CDR3 loop is CASSLATGQGDYEQYF. In nucleotides, the CDR3 is TGCGCCAGCAGCTTGGCTACGGGACAGGGGGACTACGAGCAGTACTTC.

Turning to this clonotype: Being one base from a much bigger clone, this may be a read error. V is TRBV6-5 and J is TRBJ2-1, with TRBD2 matching 8 bases. This CDR3 is 13 amino acids long. CDR1 is MNHEY and CDR2 is SVGAGI in the germline V gene. This CDR3 is CASSTSPRGEQCF. The CDR3 DNA follows: TGTGCCAGCAGTACATCCCCGCGGGGGGAGCAGTGCTTC.

J is TRBJ2-1 and V is TRBV9; 12 bases are a match to TRBD2. Looked up from germline, CDR1 is SGDLS and CDR2 is YYNGEE. There are 15 residues in the CDR3. The junction had 8 bases not matched to a gene; V was cut back by 7 bases and J by 6 bases. The DNA of the CDR3 is TGTGCCAGCGGCAGACTAGCGGGAGTGGGCAATGAGCAGTTCTTC. This gives the protein CASGRLAGVGNEQFF.

The chain employs TRBV7-9 and TRBJ1-1; 8 bases match TRBD1. V dropped 5 bases and J dropped 1; count of bases not matched to a gene: 9. The germline V gene encodes CDR1 SEHNR and CDR2 FQNEAQ (reference sequence). The CDR3 runs 16 residues. CDR3 amino acids: CASSKRTGSSNTEAFF. DNA for the CDR3: TGTGCCAGCAGCAAACGGACAGGGAGCTCGAACACTGAAGCTTTCTTT.

The rearrangement joins TRBV5-1 to TRBJ2-3; 10 positions agree with TRBD2. The CDR3 loop spans 17 amino acids. V lost 0 bases and J lost 1; bases outside the gene matches: 5. CDR1 is SGHRS and CDR2 is YFSETQ in the germline V gene. The CDR3 region is CASSLGWGTSGTDTQYF. The CDR3 coding sequence is TGCGCCAGCAGCTTGGGTTGGGGGACTAGCGGCACAGATACGCAGTATTTT.

This clonotype was found a few times. The chain has TRBV20-1 and TRBJ2-5; no definite D call. The length of the CDR3 is 12 residues. The germline gives CDR1 DFQATT, CDR2 SNEGSKA (reference sequence). V lost 3 bases to trimming and J lost 5 bases, with 10 bases between them. The CDR3 nucleotides are TGCAGTGCTAGTGATCTAAGTGAGACCCAGTACTTC. This sequence encodes CSASDLSETQYF.